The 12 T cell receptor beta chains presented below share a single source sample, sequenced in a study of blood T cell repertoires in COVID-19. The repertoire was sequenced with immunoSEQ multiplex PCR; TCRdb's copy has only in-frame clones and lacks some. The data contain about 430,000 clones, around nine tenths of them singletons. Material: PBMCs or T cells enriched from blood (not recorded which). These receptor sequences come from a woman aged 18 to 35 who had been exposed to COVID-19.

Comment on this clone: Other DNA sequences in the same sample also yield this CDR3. For the CDR3, the DNA is TGTGCCAGCAGCTTGGGCCAGGGGCAGCCCCAGCATTTT. It specifies CASSLGQGQPQHF. This chain connects TRBV7-2 to TRBJ1-5; D may be TRBD1 (6 bases). Deletions cut 3 bases from V and 7 bases from J, with 10 bases between. Germline V gene sequence: CDR1 SGHTA, CDR2 FQGNSA. The CDR3 has 13 amino acids.

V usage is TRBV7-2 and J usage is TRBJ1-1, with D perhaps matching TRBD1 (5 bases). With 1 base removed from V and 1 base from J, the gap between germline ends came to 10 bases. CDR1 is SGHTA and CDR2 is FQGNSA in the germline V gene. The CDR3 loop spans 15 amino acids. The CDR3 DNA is TGTGCCAGCAGCTTAGACAGGACAAGGAACACTGAAGCTTTCTTT. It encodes CASSLDRTRNTEAFF. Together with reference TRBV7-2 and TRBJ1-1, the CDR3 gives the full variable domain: GAGVSQSPSNKVTEKGKDVELRCDPISGHTALYWYRQSLGQGLEFLIYFQGNSAPDKSGLPSDRFSAERTGGSVSTLTIQRTQQEDSAVYLCASSLDRTRNTEAFFGQGTRLTVV.

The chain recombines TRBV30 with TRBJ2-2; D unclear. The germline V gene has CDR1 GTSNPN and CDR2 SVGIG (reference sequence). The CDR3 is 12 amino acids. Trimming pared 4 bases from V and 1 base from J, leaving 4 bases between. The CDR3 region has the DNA TGTGCCTGGAACATGAACACCGGGGAGCTGTTTTTT. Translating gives CAWNMNTGELFF.

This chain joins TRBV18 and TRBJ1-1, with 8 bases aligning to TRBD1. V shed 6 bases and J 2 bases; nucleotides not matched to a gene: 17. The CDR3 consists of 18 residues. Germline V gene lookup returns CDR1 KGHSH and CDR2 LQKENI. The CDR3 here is CASSRIHRGGRANTEAFF. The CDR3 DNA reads TGTGCCAGCTCTCGAATACACAGGGGGGGCAGGGCTAACACTGAAGCTTTCTTT.

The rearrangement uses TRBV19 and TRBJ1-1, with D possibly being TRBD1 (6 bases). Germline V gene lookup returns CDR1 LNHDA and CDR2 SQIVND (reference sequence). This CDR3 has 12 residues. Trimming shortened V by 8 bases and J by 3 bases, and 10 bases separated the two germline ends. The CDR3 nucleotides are TGTGCCAGTCAAGGACAGTACACTGAAGCTTTCTTT. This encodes CASQGQYTEAFF.

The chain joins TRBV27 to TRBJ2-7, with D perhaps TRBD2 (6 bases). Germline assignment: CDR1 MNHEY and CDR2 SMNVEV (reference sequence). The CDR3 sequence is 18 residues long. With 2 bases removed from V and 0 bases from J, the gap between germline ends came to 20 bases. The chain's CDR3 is CASSLRDLRTGSSYEQYF. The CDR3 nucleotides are TGTGCCAGCAGTTTAAGGGACTTGAGAACGGGTAGCTCCTACGAGCAGTACTTC.

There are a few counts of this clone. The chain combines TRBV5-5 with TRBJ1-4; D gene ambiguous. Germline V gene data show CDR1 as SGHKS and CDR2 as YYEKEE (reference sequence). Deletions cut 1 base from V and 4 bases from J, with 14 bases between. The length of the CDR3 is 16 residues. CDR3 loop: CASSLLLGTVNEKLFF. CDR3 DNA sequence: TGTGCCAGCAGCTTGTTGTTGGGTACAGTTAATGAAAAACTGTTTTTT.

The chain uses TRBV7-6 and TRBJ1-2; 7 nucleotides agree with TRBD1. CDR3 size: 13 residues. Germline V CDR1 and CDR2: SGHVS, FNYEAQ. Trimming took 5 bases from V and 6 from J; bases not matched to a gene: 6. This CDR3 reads CASSQTGVNGYTF. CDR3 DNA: TGTGCCAGCAGCCAAACAGGGGTAAATGGCTACACCTTC.

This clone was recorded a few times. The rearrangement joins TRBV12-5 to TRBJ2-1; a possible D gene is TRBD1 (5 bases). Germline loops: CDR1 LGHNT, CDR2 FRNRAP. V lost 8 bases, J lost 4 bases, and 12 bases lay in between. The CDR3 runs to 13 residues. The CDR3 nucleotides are TGTGCTAGTATGGGGCAATCTTACAATGAGCAGTTCTTC. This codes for CASMGQSYNEQFF.

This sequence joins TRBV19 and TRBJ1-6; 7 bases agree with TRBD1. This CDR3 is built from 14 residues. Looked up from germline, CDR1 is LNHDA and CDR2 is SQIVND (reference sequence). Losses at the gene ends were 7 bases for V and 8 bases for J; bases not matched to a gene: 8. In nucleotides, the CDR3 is TGTGCCAGTAAGAAGGGGGCGAGAGATTCACCCCTCCACTTT. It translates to CASKKGARDSPLHF.

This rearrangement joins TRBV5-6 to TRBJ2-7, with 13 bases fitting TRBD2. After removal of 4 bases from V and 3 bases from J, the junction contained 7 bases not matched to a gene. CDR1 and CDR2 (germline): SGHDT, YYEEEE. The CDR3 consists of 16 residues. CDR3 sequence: CASSPLLAGGGYEQYF. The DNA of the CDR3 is TGTGCCAGCAGCCCATTACTAGCGGGAGGGGGCTACGAGCAGTACTTC.

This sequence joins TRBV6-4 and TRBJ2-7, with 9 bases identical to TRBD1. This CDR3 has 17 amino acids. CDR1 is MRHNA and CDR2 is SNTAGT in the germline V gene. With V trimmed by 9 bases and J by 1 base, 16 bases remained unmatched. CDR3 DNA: TGTGCCAGGACGTGGACAGGGGCAGGGGAGGAGTCCTACGAGCAGTACTTC. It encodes CARTWTGAGEESYEQYF.